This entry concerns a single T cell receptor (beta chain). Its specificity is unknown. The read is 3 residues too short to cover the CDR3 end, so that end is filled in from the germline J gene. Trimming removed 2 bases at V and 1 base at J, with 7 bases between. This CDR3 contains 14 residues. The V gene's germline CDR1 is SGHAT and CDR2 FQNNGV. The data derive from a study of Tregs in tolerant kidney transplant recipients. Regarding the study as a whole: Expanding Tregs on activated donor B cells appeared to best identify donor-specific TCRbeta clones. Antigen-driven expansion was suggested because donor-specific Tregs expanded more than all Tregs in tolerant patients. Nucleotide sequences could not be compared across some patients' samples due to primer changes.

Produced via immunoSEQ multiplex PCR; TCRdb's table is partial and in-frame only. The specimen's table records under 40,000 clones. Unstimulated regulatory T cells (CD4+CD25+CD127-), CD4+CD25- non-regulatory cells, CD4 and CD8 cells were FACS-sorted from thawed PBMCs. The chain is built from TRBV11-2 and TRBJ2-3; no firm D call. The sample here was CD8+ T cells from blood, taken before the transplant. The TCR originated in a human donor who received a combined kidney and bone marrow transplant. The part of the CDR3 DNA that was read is TGTGCCAGCAGCTTAATAACGGGCACAGATACG. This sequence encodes CASSLITGTDT. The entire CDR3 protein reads CASSLITGTDTQYF.